This is a list of T cell receptor beta chains from one sample in a study of blood T cell repertoires in COVID-19. Clones were sequenced by immunoSEQ multiplex PCR, and TCRdb holds only the in-frame ones, with some missing. The table records around 230,000 clones, 70% to 90% of them present only once. The sequencing input was peripheral blood. The receptors originated from a man between 25 and 39 years old who had recovered from COVID-19. CDR3s include the opening cysteine and the closing phenylalanine or tryptophan. D genes are given only for firm matches. A row's size may be missing; if present it is once, few, many or a size class.

V gene,clone size,D gene,J gene,CDR3 length,CDR3 DNA,CDR3 protein
TRBV21-1,.,.,TRBJ2-3,15,TGTGCCAGCAGCACGACAGTCCCGGGCACAGATACGCAGTATTTT,CASSTTVPGTDTQYF
TRBV11-2,.,TRBD2,TRBJ2-2,15,TGTGCCAGCAGCCCCGGGGGGGCCGACACCGGGGAGCTGTTTTTT,CASSPGGADTGELFF
TRBV18,once,TRBD1,TRBJ1-1,19,TGTGCCAGCTCACCACGGACAGGGGGCTCCCTTTATATGAACACTGAAGCTTTCTTT,CASSPRTGGSLYMNTEAFF
TRBV10-3,.,TRBD1,TRBJ1-2,16,TGTGCCATCAGTTCCGGGACAGGGGGCGCGGAGCATGGCTACACCTTC,CAISSGTGGAEHGYTF
TRBV12-3/TRBV12-4,.,TRBD1,TRBJ2-2,12,TGTGCCAGCAGATTACAGGGGAGGGAGCTGTTTTTT,CASRLQGRELFF
TRBV27,.,TRBD1,TRBJ1-2,15,TGTGCCAGCAGACGTACAGGGGGCTTCAACTATGGCTACACCTTC,CASRRTGGFNYGYTF
TRBV7-2,.,TRBD1,TRBJ1-2,16,TGTGCCAGCAGCTTGAGGGACAGGGCAATGTTAGATGGCTACACCTTC,CASSLRDRAMLDGYTF
TRBV5-1,.,TRBD1,TRBJ2-1,15,TGCGCCAGCAGCTTAAGGGACAGGGGGCGGGATGAGCAGTTCTTC,CASSLRDRGRDEQFF
TRBV5-4,.,.,TRBJ2-1,16,TGTGCCAGCAGCTTGTCCGTCACTGTAAACTACAATGAGCAGTTCTTC,CASSLSVTVNYNEQFF
TRBV6-2/TRBV6-3,.,TRBD1,TRBJ1-2,15,TGTGCCAGCAGCCGCGGGACAGTTTCTAACTATGGCTACACCTTC,CASSRGTVSNYGYTF
TRBV4-2,.,.,TRBJ1-1,18,TGTGCCAGCAGCCAAGATATTACAACAGTACATATGAACACTGAAGCTTTCTTT,CASSQDITTVHMNTEAFF
TRBV18,.,.,TRBJ2-7,14,TGTGCCAGCTCGCGGGAAGTGGGCCGGCGGGAGCAGTACTTC,CASSREVGRREQYF
TRBV5-4,.,.,TRBJ2-7,14,TGTGCCAGCAGCAAGGACTCGAAGTCCTACGAGCAGTACTTC,CASSKDSKSYEQYF
TRBV3-1/TRBV3-2,.,.,TRBJ2-1,12,TGTGCCAGCAGCCGCCGGGATACTGAGCAGTTCTTC,CASSRRDTEQFF
TRBV27,.,TRBD1,TRBJ2-7,15,TGTGCCAGCAGTCTAGCCGGGACAGGGAACTACGAGCAGTACTTC,CASSLAGTGNYEQYF
TRBV9,.,TRBD1,TRBJ1-4,16,TGTGCCAGCAGCGAACCCAGGGGGAGCGGTAATGAAAAACTGTTTTTT,CASSEPRGSGNEKLFF
TRBV27,.,TRBD2,TRBJ2-7,14,TGTGCCAGCAGTTGGGCGGGAGCCATCTACGAGCAGTACTTC,CASSWAGAIYEQYF
TRBV14,.,.,TRBJ1-1,14,TGTGCCAGCAGCCAAGAGTACGGGAACACTGAAGCTTTCTTT,CASSQEYGNTEAFF
TRBV11-2,.,.,TRBJ1-4,15,TGTGCCAGCAGCTTAGATCCAGGGGAAGAAGAAAAACTGTTTTTT,CASSLDPGEEEKLFF
TRBV12-2,.,.,TRBJ1-1,14,TGTGCAAGTCGCGCCAGAGGGCGGAACACTGAAGCTTTCTTT,CASRARGRNTEAFF
TRBV5-5,.,TRBD1,TRBJ1-1,16,TGTGCCAGCAGCTTGTGGAGATCCGGGACAGGCTCTGAAGCTTTCTTT,CASSLWRSGTGSEAFF
TRBV2,.,TRBD1,TRBJ1-3,15,TGTGCCAGCAAACTCGGACAGGGGGCTGGAAACACCATATATTTT,CASKLGQGAGNTIYF
TRBV5-6,.,TRBD1,TRBJ2-7,16,TGTGCCAGCAGCCTGTTTACCGGGACAGGGTTTGACGAGCAGTACTTC,CASSLFTGTGFDEQYF
TRBV5-1,once,TRBD1,TRBJ1-5,16,TGCGCCAGCAGCTTAAACAAGACAGGGCGCCATCAGCCCCAGCATTTT,CASSLNKTGRHQPQHF
TRBV7-5,few,.,TRBJ2-5,16,TGTGTCAGAAGCTTAGGGTCCCGGGACTCCCATAGGGGCCAGTACTTC,CVRSLGSRDSHRGQYF
TRBV18,.,TRBD2,TRBJ2-3,17,TGTGCCAGCTCACTGGAGACTAGCGGGGGGACCACAGATACGCAGTATTTT,CASSLETSGGTTDTQYF
TRBV23-1,.,.,TRBJ1-1,17,TGCGCCAGCAGTCAAGTAAACCGGGACAACCAAAACACTGAAGCTTTCTTT,CASSQVNRDNQNTEAFF